A single sample is the source of the 12 T cell receptor beta chains below, sequenced in a study of shared clonotypes between healthy human individuals. Clones were read by immunoSEQ multiplex PCR, and TCRdb kept only the in-frame ones, dropping some. Of 450,000 to 600,000 clones in the sample, around 74% were seen once. The sample taken for sequencing was PBMCs. Receptor source: a woman aged 40 to 50 in good health. Some clones in this sample may be carry-over from other donors' samples.

The chain is built from TRBV18 and TRBJ2-1, with D possibly being TRBD2 (6 bases). The germline V and J ends were trimmed by 5 bases and 8 bases, with 19 bases remaining between them. Germline V gene lookup returns CDR1 KGHSH and CDR2 LQKENI. This CDR3 has 15 amino acids. CDR3 bases: TGTGCCAGCTCATCAAAACCGGTCGGGGGTCATGAGCAGTTCTTC. This encodes CASSSKPVGGHEQFF.

J is TRBJ1-1 and V is TRBV28, with D perhaps matching TRBD1 (5 bases). This CDR3 has 15 amino acids. From germline, CDR1 is MDHEN and CDR2 SYDVKM. V was pared by 1 base and J by 4 bases, with 13 bases between. CDR3 loop: CASSLSQRGVTEAFF. CDR3 DNA: TGTGCCAGCAGTTTATCCCAGAGGGGCGTCACTGAAGCTTTCTTT.

V usage is TRBV5-1 and J usage is TRBJ2-7; TRBD2 aligns across 9 bases. The CDR3 totals 13 residues. With 4 bases clipped from V and 7 bases from J, the junction kept 6 bases outside the gene matches. The germline V gene has CDR1 SGHRS and CDR2 YFSETQ. The CDR3 here is CASSASGKFEQYF. CDR3 nucleotides: TGCGCCAGCAGCGCTAGCGGGAAATTTGAGCAGTACTTC.

This chain connects TRBV21-1 to TRBJ1-2; the table assigns TRBD1, which was not confirmed against the DNA. TRBV21-1 is flagged as a pseudogene. This CDR3 spans 15 amino acids. The DNA of the CDR3 is TGTGCCAGCAGCCGACAGGCTCGAAGTAACTATGGCTACACCTTC. It encodes CASSRQARSNYGYTF.

This clone came up a few times. The V and J genes are TRBV28 and TRBJ1-2; 8 bases map to TRBD1. The CDR3 is made up of 15 amino acids. Trimming took 5 bases from V and 5 from J; bases not matched to a gene: 10. CDR1 MDHEN and CDR2 SYDVKM come from the germline V gene. CDR3 nucleotide sequence: TGTGCCAGCAGTACTCCAGGGGGCCCGGAGTATGGCTACACCTTC. Amino acids: CASSTPGGPEYGYTF.

Concerning this clone itself: Only one base separates this from a far larger clonotype, so it likely reflects a read error. J is TRBJ1-1 and V is TRBV6-5, with a weak D call TRBD1 (6 bases). The CDR3 runs 15 residues. Germline CDR1 MNHEY, CDR2 SVGAGI. V was trimmed by 2 bases and J by 11 bases, leaving 21 bases between them. The CDR3 loop reads CASSYQIQGTLSAFF. In DNA, the CDR3 is TGTGCCAGCAGTTACCAGATTCAGGGGACGCTAAGCGCTTTCTTT.

The count of this clone is one. Written as DNA, the CDR3 is TGTGCCAGCAGCCTTAACCGGGACACGGAGCAGTACTTC. It translates to CASSLNRDTEQYF. The rearrangement uses TRBV7-7 and TRBJ2-5, with D perhaps TRBD1 (6 bases). Trimming took off 5 bases at V and 11 bases at J, with 18 bases between the two ends. The length of the CDR3 is 13 residues. The V gene's germline CDR1 is SSHAT and CDR2 FNYEAQ (reference sequence). Based on the CDR3 plus reference TRBV7-7 and TRBJ2-5, the full variable domain is GAGVSQSPRYKVTKRGQDVTLRCDPISSHATLYWYQQALGQGPEFLTYFNYEAQPDKSGLPSDRFSAERPEGSISTLTIQRTEQRDSAMYRCASSLNRDTEQYFGPGTRLLVL.

The rearrangement uses TRBV4-2 and TRBJ1-1; D is uncertain. The CDR3 extends over 15 amino acids. Germline CDR1 LGHNA, CDR2 YNFKEQ. Trimming took off 0 bases at V and 0 bases at J, with 8 bases between the two ends. CDR3 coding DNA: TGTGCCAGCAGCCAAGAGGTGGTAGTGAACACTGAAGCTTTCTTT. It yields the protein CASSQEVVVNTEAFF.

This sequence joins TRBV18 and TRBJ2-3; the D is unclear. Trimming removed 2 bases at V and 4 bases at J, with 4 bases between. Germline CDR1 KGHSH, CDR2 LQKENI. The CDR3 consists of 12 residues. For the CDR3, the DNA is TGTGCCAGCTCACCAGCGGCAGATACGCAGTATTTT. Protein product: CASSPAADTQYF.

This chain connects TRBV7-3 to TRBJ1-3, with D uncertain. V gave up 4 bases and J gave up 0 bases, with 13 bases separating them. The length of the CDR3 is 16 residues. Looked up from germline, CDR1 is SGHTA and CDR2 is FQGTGA. The CDR3 spells CASSSGPTHSGNTIYF. The CDR3 region has the DNA TGTGCCAGCAGCTCCGGACCGACTCACTCTGGAAACACCATATATTTT.

V and J are TRBV27 and TRBJ2-7, with 10 bases matching TRBD2. The V and J ends lost 2 bases and 5 bases, in that order; junction bases with no gene match: 6. This CDR3 spans 15 amino acids. The germline V gene has CDR1 MNHEY and CDR2 SMNVEV (reference sequence). In DNA form, the CDR3 reads TGTGCCAGCAGTTTAGGCCTAGCGGGAGCCCACGAGCAGTACTTC. The encoded protein is CASSLGLAGAHEQYF.

This clone was found once. The CDR3 DNA reads TGTGCCAGCAGCTTCGGGGGGGTGTACACTGAAGCTTTCTTT. This sequence encodes CASSFGGVYTEAFF. J is TRBJ1-1 and V is TRBV5-4; perhaps TRBD1 as D (5 bases). Looked up from germline, CDR1 is SGHNT and CDR2 is YYREEE (reference sequence). V was cut by 2 bases and J by 3 bases, with 11 bases left in between. The CDR3 is made up of 14 amino acids.